This T cell receptor beta chain is drawn from a study of blood T cell repertoires in COVID-19. Sequencing was performed with immunoSEQ multiplex PCR; in TCRdb, only in-frame clones are kept and a portion is missing. Of fewer than 200,000 clones listed, approximately 82% were seen once; the top ten hold around 15%. The sequencing input was PBMCs or T cells enriched from blood (not recorded which). The clonotype originates from a man aged 50 or older who had recovered from COVID-19.

CDR3 protein: CASSERSYYGYTF. In nucleotides, the CDR3 is TGTGCCAGCAGTGAACGCAGTTACTATGGCTACACCTTC. This sequence joins TRBV6-1 and TRBJ1-2; D gene uncertain. This CDR3 is built from 13 residues. Looked up from germline, CDR1 is MNHNS and CDR2 is SASEGT. Trimming removed 2 bases from V and 3 bases from J, with 7 bases in between.